The next 32 T cell receptor beta chains were all read from a single sample in a study of blood T cell repertoires in COVID-19. Sequenced by immunoSEQ multiplex PCR; TCRdb stores in-frame clones only, minus some. The table records around 84,000 clones, around four fifths of them present only once. Sequencing was carried out using peripheral blood. Receptors originate from a man of 80 years or more with active or convalescent COVID-19.

The chain uses TRBV4-1 and TRBJ2-5; D is unresolved. Trimming cost V 3 bases and J 2 bases, with 4 bases left between them. This CDR3 region has 12 residues. Germline lookup yields CDR1 MGHRA and CDR2 YSYEKL. In nucleotides, the CDR3 is TGCGCCAGCAGCCATCCACAAGAGACCCAGTACTTC. Amino acids: CASSHPQETQYF.

The chain couples TRBV3-1 (or the pseudogene TRBV3-2) to TRBJ2-1; TRBD2 aligns across 12 bases. In germline, CDR1 is LGHDT, CDR2 YNNKEL (reference sequence). The CDR3 loop spans 16 amino acids. V lost 4 bases, J lost 7 bases, and 8 bases stayed unmatched. The CDR3: CASSLSLAGGLNEQFF. CDR3 DNA: TGTGCCAGCAGCCTTTCACTAGCGGGGGGCCTGAATGAGCAGTTCTTC.

The gene calls are TRBV6-5 and TRBJ1-5; D is possibly TRBD1 (6 bases). CDR1 and CDR2 from the germline V gene are MNHEY and SVGAGI. The CDR3 is 13 amino acids. With 4 bases removed from V and 11 bases from J, the gap between germline ends came to 15 bases. CDR3 region: CASSSRGMEAQHF. The CDR3 bases are TGTGCCAGCAGTTCAAGGGGGATGGAGGCCCAGCATTTT.

The chain recombines TRBV7-8 with TRBJ2-2, with 8 bases that match TRBD2. The CDR3 is made up of 17 amino acids. V gave up 7 bases and J gave up 2 bases; unmatched junction bases: 12. CDR1 and CDR2 from the germline V gene are SGHVS and FQNEAQ. CDR3 bases: TGTGCCAGCAAGGGGCTTGGGACTAGGATCAACACCGGGGAGCTGTTTTTT. Its protein product is CASKGLGTRINTGELFF.

In nucleotides, the CDR3 is TGTGCCAGCAGTTACCCCACTCGTAAGACAGACTTCGGGACTTATAATGAGCAGTTCTTC. Translation gives CASSYPTRKTDFGTYNEQFF. This chain uses TRBV6-2 or TRBV6-3 with TRBJ2-1, with D possibly being TRBD2 (6 bases). The CDR3 totals 20 residues. The germline gives CDR1 MNHEY, CDR2 SVGEGT. The germline V and J ends were trimmed by 2 bases and 7 bases, with 30 bases remaining between them.

The chain employs TRBV20-1 and TRBJ1-2; TRBD1 aligns across 10 bases. Germline loops: CDR1 DFQATT, CDR2 SNEGSKA (reference sequence). Losses at the gene ends were 6 bases for V and 1 base for J; bases not matched to a gene: 14. The CDR3 totals 17 residues. CDR3: CSASTLDRGTNNYGYTF. The CDR3 DNA is TGCAGTGCCAGTACTCTGGACAGGGGGACAAATAACTATGGCTACACCTTC.

The count of this clone is one. V gene TRBV3-1 (or the pseudogene TRBV3-2) combines with J gene TRBJ2-6; 8 nucleotides line up with TRBD1. This CDR3 has 15 amino acids. V lost 10 bases to trimming and J lost 2 bases; unmatched junction nucleotides: 7. Germline V gene lookup returns CDR1 LGHDT and CDR2 YNNKEL (reference sequence). The CDR3 bases are TGTGCCACCAGACAGGGGCAAGCTGGGGCCAACGTCCTGACTTTC. Translation: CATRQGQAGANVLTF.

The J gene is TRBJ1-1, the V gene TRBV2; no clear D gene. V shed 3 bases and J shed 3 bases, with 2 bases lying between them. The CDR3 runs 11 residues. The germline V gene has CDR1 SNHLY and CDR2 FYNNEI. CDR3: CASSDDTEAFF. As DNA, the CDR3 is TGTGCCAGCAGTGACGACACTGAAGCTTTCTTT.

The genes are TRBV9 and TRBJ2-2; D is uncertain. There are 17 residues in the CDR3. Germline assignment: CDR1 SGDLS and CDR2 YYNGEE. Trimming removed 2 bases from V and 0 bases from J, with 14 bases in between. CDR3 bases: TGTGCCAGCAGCGTTATGGGCAGTATCGCGAACACCGGGGAGCTGTTTTTT. Its protein product is CASSVMGSIANTGELFF. The complete variable domain, with remaining parts taken from reference TRBV9 and TRBJ2-2, reads DSGVTQTPKHLITATGQRVTLRCSPRSGDLSVYWYQQSLDQGLQFLIQYYNGEERAKGNILERFSAQQFPDLHSELNLSSLELGDSALYFCASSVMGSIANTGELFFGEGSRLTVL.

This sequence joins TRBV9 and TRBJ2-5; tentative D call: TRBD1 (7 bases). V was clipped by 2 bases and J by 4 bases, with 15 bases between them. Germline V lookup: CDR1 SGDLS, CDR2 YYNGEE. The CDR3 is 15 residues long. The CDR3 DNA is TGTGCCAGCAGCGTCAGGGGGGTGGGCGGAGAGACCCAGTACTTC. Translation gives CASSVRGVGGETQYF.

This clone has just a few counts. The J gene is TRBJ2-1, the V gene TRBV28; weak D call: TRBD1 (5 bases). The CDR3 has 15 residues. CDR1 is MDHEN and CDR2 is SYDVKM in the germline V gene. Trimming shortened V by 0 bases and J by 0 bases, and 6 bases separated the two germline ends. The DNA for the CDR3 is TGTGCCAGCAGTTTATGGGACAACTCCTACAATGAGCAGTTCTTC. It encodes CASSLWDNSYNEQFF.

The V and J genes are TRBV12-5 and TRBJ2-1; 8 bases match TRBD2. CDR3 size: 18 residues. The V gene end was trimmed by 0 bases and the J gene end by 0 bases; junction bases not matched to a gene: 7. Germline values: CDR1 LGHNT, CDR2 FRNRAP. As DNA, the CDR3 is TGTGCTAGTGGTTTGGTACGTAGCGGGGACCGCTCCTACAATGAGCAGTTCTTC. This translates into CASGLVRSGDRSYNEQFF.

The J gene is TRBJ2-6, the V gene TRBV5-4; 9 positions agree with TRBD1. This CDR3 region has 18 residues. V shed 4 bases, J shed 2 bases, and the junction held 10 bases outside the gene matches. Germline loops: CDR1 SGHNT, CDR2 YYREEE (reference sequence). This chain's CDR3 is CASSGGTGSGPGANVLTF. DNA of the CDR3: TGTGCCAGCAGCGGGGGGACAGGGTCGGGACCTGGGGCCAACGTCCTGACTTTC.

This chain links TRBV4-1 with TRBJ1-1, with D possibly matching TRBD1 (5 bases). Germline CDR1 is MGHRA and CDR2 is YSYEKL. Trimming took 4 bases from V and 1 from J, leaving 22 bases between them. The CDR3 totals 18 residues. Here the CDR3 DNA reads TGCGCCAGCAGCCCACAAGATTTCGGGGGTCGAGAGAACACTGAAGCTTTCTTT. Protein sequence: CASSPQDFGGRENTEAFF.

The chain carries TRBV14 and TRBJ2-5; possibly TRBD1 for D (6 bases). Per the germline V gene, CDR1 is SGHDN and CDR2 is FVKESK. The CDR3 totals 14 residues. V lost 4 bases to trimming and J lost 5 bases, with 14 bases between them. For the CDR3, the DNA is TGTGCCAGCAGCCCCCTTGACAGGACCGAGACCCAGTACTTC. This gives the protein CASSPLDRTETQYF.

With regard to this clone: The sample carries other DNA sequences with the same CDR3. The V and J genes are TRBV29-1 and TRBJ1-1; TRBD1 might be the D (5 bases). CDR3 length: 12 residues. The germline V and J ends were trimmed by 4 bases and 1 base, with 7 bases remaining between them. The germline CDR1 and CDR2 sequences are SQVTM and ANQGSEA. The CDR3 region has the DNA TGCAGCGTTGGGGGGGGGAACACTGAAGCTTTCTTT. Protein product: CSVGGGNTEAFF.

The J gene is TRBJ2-7, the V gene TRBV29-1; 7 bases agree with TRBD1. V dropped 7 bases and J dropped 2; count of bases not matched to a gene: 11. The V gene's germline CDR1 is SQVTM and CDR2 ANQGSEA. This CDR3 is 14 amino acids long. CDR3 sequence (DNA): TGCAGCGATCCCGACAGGGTCTGCACCTACGAGCAGTACTTC. It encodes CSDPDRVCTYEQYF.

The V gene is TRBV19, the J gene TRBJ1-5; D ambiguous. The V and J ends lost 5 bases and 7 bases respectively, with 12 bases between them. The CDR3 covers 13 residues. CDR1 is LNHDA, CDR2 SQIVND, per germline (reference sequence). The CDR3 region has the DNA TGTGCCAGTAGTTGGGAGGGTTCCCAGCCCCAGCATTTT. The encoded protein is CASSWEGSQPQHF.

The V call is TRBV29-1, the J call TRBJ1-1; no clear D gene. The CDR3 consists of 12 residues. CDR1 SQVTM and CDR2 ANQGSEA come from the germline V gene. Trimming left V 0 bases short and J 7 bases short, with 9 bases between. CDR3 DNA: TGCAGCGTTGAAGATCTTTCCAGTGAAGCTTTCTTT. It specifies CSVEDLSSEAFF. The whole variable domain, remainder taken from reference TRBV29-1 and TRBJ1-1, is SAVISQKPSRDICQRGTSLTIQCQVDSQVTMMFWYRQQPGQSLTLIATANQGSEATYESGFVIDKFPISRPNLTFSTLTVSNMSPEDSSIYLCSVEDLSSEAFFGQGTRLTVV.

By share, this clone ranks as medium-sized (0.01 to 0.1%). V and J are TRBV19 and TRBJ1-5, with 9 bases fitting TRBD1. V trimming: 5 bases; J trimming: 6 bases; junction bases outside the gene matches: 11. The CDR3 covers 16 residues. The germline V gene has CDR1 LNHDA and CDR2 SQIVND (reference sequence). The CDR3 is CASSYGTGRATQPQHF. Written as DNA, the CDR3 is TGTGCCAGTAGTTACGGGACAGGGCGGGCGACTCAGCCCCAGCATTTT.

This clone was seen ten or more times. The chain couples TRBV21-1 to TRBJ1-5. TRBV21-1 is a recognized pseudogene. The CDR3 runs to 19 residues. The CDR3 sequence is CASSAAPGALTDVNQPQHF. CDR3 nucleotides: TGTGCCAGCAGCGCGGCTCCGGGAGCCCTTACCGACGTTAATCAGCCCCAGCATTTT.

The chain recombines TRBV11-2 with TRBJ2-2; D unresolved. V was cut by 0 bases and J by 2 bases, with 4 bases left in between. The V gene's germline CDR1 is SGHAT and CDR2 FQNNGV. This CDR3 is 14 amino acids long. CDR3 bases: TGTGCCAGCAGCTTAGATCTCAACACCGGGGAGCTGTTTTTT. Translating gives CASSLDLNTGELFF.

The V call is TRBV18, the J call TRBJ1-4; weak D call: TRBD1 (5 bases). The CDR3 loop spans 13 amino acids. Germline lookup yields CDR1 KGHSH and CDR2 LQKENI. V shed 10 bases and J shed 7 bases, with 16 bases lying between them. Here the CDR3 reads CATSVGLSEKLFF. CDR3 DNA sequence: TGTGCCACATCGGTGGGACTTAGTGAAAAACTGTTTTTT.

The CDR3 DNA is TGTGCCAGCAGCTTGGCCTTTCAAGGGGGATCCTACGAGCAGTACTTC. Translating gives CASSLAFQGGSYEQYF. The rearrangement uses TRBV5-8 and TRBJ2-7; weak D call: TRBD1 (6 bases). Germline CDR1 reads SGHTS; CDR2 reads YDEGEE. The CDR3 extends over 16 amino acids. The V and J ends lost 0 bases and 1 base respectively, with 14 bases between them.

V and J are TRBV7-8 and TRBJ1-1, with D unclear. The CDR3 is 16 residues long. V was clipped by 0 bases and J by 0 bases, with 11 bases between them. Germline loops: CDR1 SGHVS, CDR2 FQNEAQ. CDR3 nucleotides: TGTGCCAGCAGCTTAGCCAGGACTACCGTGAACACTGAAGCTTTCTTT. Translating gives CASSLARTTVNTEAFF.

In the case of this clone: At one of its ends the junction is not consistent with the germline gene, which may arise from a read error. The CDR3 coding sequence is TGTGCTAGCAGCTTAGTAGCGGGAGGGCCCGCCGGGGAGCTGTTTTTT. It yields the protein CASSLVAGGPAGELFF. This chain connects TRBV7-7 to TRBJ2-2; 11 nucleotides agree with TRBD2. Germline assignment: CDR1 SSHAT and CDR2 FNYEAQ (reference sequence). This CDR3 has 16 amino acids.

This clone was found a few times. V is TRBV7-2 and J is TRBJ1-2; 12 bases agree with TRBD1. V gave up 5 bases and J gave up 8 bases; unmatched junction bases: 9. This CDR3 comprises 15 residues. The germline V gene has CDR1 SGHTA and CDR2 FQGNSA. The CDR3 here is CASSQGQGAVGGYTF. The CDR3 bases are TGTGCCAGCAGCCAGGGACAGGGGGCCGTCGGCGGCTACACCTTC.

The chain recombines TRBV29-1 with TRBJ1-2, with TRBD1 matching over 7 bases. The V gene's germline CDR1 is SQVTM and CDR2 ANQGSEA. Trimming took 2 bases from V and 0 from J; bases not matched to a gene: 6. The CDR3 loop spans 15 amino acids. The CDR3 loop is CSVESLTGSNYGYTF. Written as DNA, the CDR3 is TGCAGCGTTGAATCTCTGACAGGGTCTAACTATGGCTACACCTTC.

This clone was recorded once. The V and J genes are TRBV3-1 (or the pseudogene TRBV3-2) and TRBJ1-1; the D is unclear. Trimming removed 2 bases from V and 0 bases from J, with 4 bases in between. Germline values: CDR1 LGHDT, CDR2 YNNKEL (reference sequence). There are 13 residues in the CDR3. For the CDR3, the DNA is TGTGCCAGCAGCCAACGAGTGAACACTGAAGCTTTCTTT. Amino acid sequence: CASSQRVNTEAFF.

The gene calls are TRBV25-1 and TRBJ2-7; TRBD2 might be the D (6 bases). The CDR3 has 14 amino acids. Germline V gene sequence: CDR1 MGHDK, CDR2 SYGVNS. The V end was cut by 2 bases, the J end by 1 base, with 9 bases between. DNA for the CDR3: TGTGCCAGCAGTGAAGGAGGGTTTTCCTACGAGCAGTACTTC. The encoded protein is CASSEGGFSYEQYF.

The V and J genes are TRBV7-9 and TRBJ2-1, with 7 positions matching TRBD1. V was pared by 7 bases and J by 1 base, with 13 bases of the junction left unmatched. Germline V gene lookup returns CDR1 SEHNR and CDR2 FQNEAQ (reference sequence). The CDR3 loop spans 17 amino acids. CDR3 DNA: TGTGCCAGCACCAACAGGGCAGGGGGAACGTCCTACAATGAGCAGTTCTTC. Translated, it gives CASTNRAGGTSYNEQFF.

V is TRBV7-2 and J is TRBJ1-1; 9 bases align to TRBD1. Germline-derived CDR1 and CDR2 are SGHTA and FQGNSA. The CDR3 spans 15 residues. V was pared by 5 bases and J by 7 bases, with 11 bases of the junction left unmatched. The CDR3 bases are TGTGCCAGCAGCCTGGGACAGGGAAGGTATCTTGAAGCTTTCTTT. Its protein is CASSLGQGRYLEAFF.